This T cell receptor beta chain stems from a study of metastatic and nonmetastatic thyroid tumors (TCRdb year 2020). Some background on the complete study: The researchers compared repertoires between peripheral blood samples and tumor or nodule tissue samples from patients with malignant or benign thyroid disease. Broad study findings and their caveats: In both blood and tumor samples, TCR beta diversity was reported to be significantly higher in malignant tumors than in benign nodules.

The CDR3 spans 18 residues, from the cysteine through the phenylalanine. Kept here is only the CDR3 DNA, which spans 54 bases and is read in frame from base 1. From a lookup of the germline V gene (reference sequence), CDR1 and CDR2 are PRHDT and FYEKMQ. Here V drops 0 bases and J drops 4 bases, and the junction holds 10 bases not matched to any gene. This clone showed up many times. The antigen it recognizes is unknown. Per-base qualities were not stored, and no clone one base away is much larger. The library was obtained by PCR. Sequencing instrument: Illumina HiSeq 4000. The TCR beta-chain CDR3 region of each patient was profiled by high-throughput sequencing. Per the source publication's procedure: CDR3 differences across clinicopathological groups were used to build a classifier for discriminating distant-metastatic papillary thyroid cancer patients. Repertoire diversity was assessed with the Shannon index, and tumor-blood repertoire similarity with the Morisita-Horn index. TCRdb itself trimmed the public reads at Q25 with fastp, ran MiXCR and retained productive beta chains. TCRdb assigned the V and J calls; the authors' analysis was not used. The sample includes about 25,000 clones, with around 20% observed a single time. 6% to 9.5% of the sample goes to the ten largest clones.

No patient had received any treatment before thyroid surgery. The study retrospectively analysed patient clinical samples collected from the early 2010s to the late 2010s using T-cell receptor beta sequencing. The sequencing sample was made of blood. The sequence came from a female donor with papillary thyroid cancer or a benign thyroid nodule (not recorded which). Some clones in this sample may be carry-over from other donors' samples. The chain is assembled from TRBV13 and TRBJ1-3, with 9 central nucleotides matching TRBD1. The nucleotide sequence reads TGTGCCAGCAGCTTAGGTCTTAACAGGGGGCAAGAAGGAAACACCATATATTTT. Translated, this gives CASSLGLNRGQEGNTIYF.